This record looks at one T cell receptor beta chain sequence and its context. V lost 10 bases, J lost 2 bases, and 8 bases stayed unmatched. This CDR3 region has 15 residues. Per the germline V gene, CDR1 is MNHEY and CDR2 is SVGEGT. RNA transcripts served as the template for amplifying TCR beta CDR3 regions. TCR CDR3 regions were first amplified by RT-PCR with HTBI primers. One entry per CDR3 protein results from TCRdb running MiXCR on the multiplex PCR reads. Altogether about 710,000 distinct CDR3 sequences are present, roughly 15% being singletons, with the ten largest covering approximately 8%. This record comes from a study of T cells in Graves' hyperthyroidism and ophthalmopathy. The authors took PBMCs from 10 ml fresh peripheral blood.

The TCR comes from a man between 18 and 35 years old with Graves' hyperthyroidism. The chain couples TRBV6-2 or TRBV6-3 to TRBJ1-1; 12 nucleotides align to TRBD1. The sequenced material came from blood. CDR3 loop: CATTGTGGENTEAFF. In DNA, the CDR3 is TGTGCCACCACCGGGACAGGGGGCGAAAACACTGAAGCTTTCTTT.